The clone carrying this TCR beta chain was detected only a few times. Its antigen is still unknown. The data were obtained in a study of beta chain features in type 1 diabetes. The V gene's germline CDR1 is MNHEY and CDR2 SMNVEV (reference sequence). V dropped 5 bases and J dropped 1 base, with 8 bases sitting between them. The CDR3 contains 13 residues. General study findings and limits: Type 1 diabetes patients had moderately but significantly shorter TCRB CDR3s in all four CD4+ subsets.

Over 95% purity was reached by all sorted populations. The investigators reverse transcribed all of the isolated RNA, so they sequenced expressed TCRB transcripts. Using immunoSEQ multiplex PCR, the repertoire was profiled, and TCRdb retains in-frame clones only, with some absent. This sample has hundreds of thousands of clones, with around 9% found just once. This clonotype was obtained from a man under 40 with type 1 diabetes. The specimen sequenced was central memory CD4+ T cells from blood. The rearrangement joins TRBV27 to TRBJ2-5; possibly TRBD2 for D (5 bases). CDR3 in amino acids: CASSPGFQETQYF. The CDR3 DNA reads as TGTGCCAGCAGTCCGGGATTCCAAGAGACCCAGTACTTC.